A selection of T cell receptor beta chains follows, all from one sample in a study of cytomegalovirus exposure and HLA in healthy donors. Repertoires were generated with immunoSEQ multiplex PCR, while TCRdb's copy carries only in-frame clones and drops some. Seen in this sample are approximately 130,000 clones; the ten most common clones hold roughly 2%. The sample consisted of PBMCs. The receptor set was obtained from a woman aged 60-75 years in good health and CMV-seronegative. Both conserved end residues are part of each CDR3. The D gene is left open where the match is weak.

TRBJ2-4,TRBD2,TRBV6-5,CASSYSLAENIQYF,TGTGCCAGCAGTTACTCGCTAGCGGAAAACATTCAGTACTTC
TRBJ1-6,-,TRBV30,CAWSGNRASSYNSPLHF,TGTGCCTGGAGCGGAAACAGGGCTAGCTCCTATAATTCACCCCTCCACTTT
TRBJ2-3,-,TRBV7-3,CASSPSGADTQYF,TGTGCCAGCAGCCCCTCGGGGGCAGATACGCAGTATTTT
TRBJ1-1,TRBD1,TRBV27,CASHQIDRAGTEAFF,TGTGCCAGCCACCAAATTGACAGGGCGGGGACTGAAGCTTTCTTT
TRBJ1-1,-,TRBV7-8,CASSLLQGNTEAFF,TGTGCCAGCAGCTTACTTCAGGGGAACACTGAAGCTTTCTTT
TRBJ2-1,-,TRBV6-4,CASSGRAEGDEQFF,TGTGCCAGCAGTGGGAGAGCGGAGGGCGATGAGCAGTTCTTC
TRBJ2-1,TRBD2,TRBV2,CANPAGGSYNEQFF,TGTGCCAACCCGGCGGGAGGGTCCTACAATGAGCAGTTCTTC
TRBJ2-1,TRBD2,TRBV10-2,CASSEQREGVANEQFF,TGCGCCAGCAGTGAACAGCGGGAGGGGGTAGCAAATGAGCAGTTCTTC
TRBJ2-5,TRBD1,TRBV2,CASSGQGEETQYF,TGTGCCAGCAGTGGGCAGGGGGAAGAGACCCAGTACTTC
TRBJ1-4,-,TRBV2,CASSSLETAYNEKLFF,TGTGCCAGCAGTTCCTTGGAGACAGCCTATAATGAAAAACTGTTTTTT
TRBJ2-1,TRBD2,TRBV7-2,CASSSGSGRSRNEQFF,TGTGCCAGCAGCTCCGGTAGCGGGAGAAGTCGCAATGAGCAGTTCTTC
TRBJ2-7,-,TRBV2,CASRKTETGHHSYEQYF,TGTGCCAGCCGAAAGACAGAGACGGGACACCACTCCTACGAGCAGTACTTC
TRBJ2-1,-,TRBV9,CASSVARADEQFF,TGTGCCAGCAGCGTAGCCCGAGCGGATGAGCAGTTCTTC
TRBJ1-6,-,TRBV6-5,CASSYGARGVDSPLHF,TGTGCCAGCAGTTACGGGGCCAGGGGAGTAGATTCACCCCTCCACTTT
TRBJ2-1,-,TRBV15,CATSRDRGTTGYNEQFF,TGTGCCACCAGCAGAGATCGTGGGACAACCGGCTACAATGAGCAGTTCTTC
TRBJ1-2,TRBD1,TRBV5-6,CASSQTGSNGYTF,TGTGCCAGCAGCCAGACAGGGTCAAACGGCTACACCTTC
TRBJ1-5,-,TRBV2,CASSDLKEIASNQPQHF,TGTGCCAGCAGTGATTTAAAAGAGATTGCTAGCAATCAGCCCCAGCATTTT
TRBJ1-5,-,TRBV6-5,CASSYSRVRGQPQHF,TGTGCCAGCAGTTACTCGAGGGTCAGAGGTCAGCCCCAGCATTTT
TRBJ2-7,-,TRBV2,CASSDDLTGTAYEQYF,TGTGCCAGCAGTGACGATCTGACGGGAACCGCCTACGAGCAGTACTTC
TRBJ1-2,-,TRBV9,CASSPWGGGYGYTF,TGTGCCAGCAGCCCGTGGGGGGGTGGCTATGGCTACACCTTC
TRBJ2-2,TRBD2,TRBV6-1,CASPPAGVNTGELFF,TGTGCCAGCCCTCCGGCGGGGGTTAACACCGGGGAGCTGTTTTTT
TRBJ2-5,TRBD1,TRBV5-1,CASSLHTGTVQETQYF,TGCGCCAGCAGCTTGCACACCGGGACAGTTCAAGAGACCCAGTACTTC
TRBJ2-4,-,TRBV19,CASSSRVAKNIQYF,TGTGCCAGTAGTTCCCGGGTAGCCAAAAACATTCAGTACTTC
TRBJ1-5,-,TRBV6-5,CASSYSSGSNQPQHF,TGTGCCAGCAGTTACTCGTCCGGGAGCAATCAGCCCCAGCATTTT
TRBJ1-1,-,TRBV19,CASIDRTRIMNTEAFF,TGTGCCAGTATAGATCGGACAAGAATCATGAACACTGAAGCTTTCTTT
TRBJ1-5,-,TRBV7-9,CASSKGQQDQPQHF,TGTGCCAGCAGCAAAGGACAGCAAGATCAGCCCCAGCATTTT
TRBJ2-7,-,TRBV19,CASSGGTAIGAFYEQYF,TGTGCCAGTAGTGGCGGGACAGCGATTGGGGCCTTCTACGAGCAGTACTTC
TRBJ1-5,TRBD1,TRBV6-6,CASRDRVNQPQHF,TGTGCCAGCAGAGACAGGGTCAATCAGCCCCAGCATTTT
TRBJ2-5,TRBD1,TRBV7-6,CASSLGQQETQYF,TGTGCCAGCAGCTTGGGACAGCAAGAGACCCAGTACTTC
TRBJ2-4,-,TRBV2,CASKARGFVKNIQYF,TGTGCCAGCAAGGCCAGGGGCTTTGTCAAAAACATTCAGTACTTC
TRBJ2-5,-,TRBV5-1,CASSLGPSTIGETQYF,TGCGCCAGCAGCTTAGGCCCCAGTACTATTGGAGAGACCCAGTACTTC
TRBJ2-2,-,TRBV6-1,CASSEDRFQPGELFF,TGTGCCAGCAGTGAAGACAGGTTTCAGCCAGGGGAGCTGTTTTTT
TRBJ2-7,-,TRBV15,CATSRELDSSYEQYF,TGTGCCACCAGCAGAGAGCTGGACAGCTCCTACGAGCAGTACTTC
TRBJ2-7,TRBD1,TRBV20-1,CSAKDRDEQYF,TGCAGTGCCAAGGACAGGGACGAGCAGTACTTC
TRBJ2-6,-,TRBV10-3,CAISESGVGANVLTF,TGTGCCATCAGTGAGTCAGGGGTTGGGGCCAACGTCCTGACTTTC
TRBJ2-5,-,TRBV11-3,CASSLGTGSAQETQYF,TGTGCCAGCAGCTTAGGGACTGGATCGGCGCAAGAGACCCAGTACTTC
TRBJ1-1,-,TRBV28,CASSSEGVGRGTEAFF,TGTGCCAGCAGTTCCGAGGGGGTGGGACGGGGCACTGAAGCTTTCTTT
TRBJ1-6,-,TRBV15,CATSRAPDGVSPLHF,TGTGCCACCAGCAGAGCTCCTGACGGGGTATCACCCCTCCACTTT
TRBJ2-5,TRBD1,TRBV5-4,CASSRLAGTGAIEETQYF,TGTGCCAGCAGCCGATTGGCGGGGACAGGGGCGATTGAAGAGACCCAGTACTTC
TRBJ2-3,TRBD2,TRBV7-9,CASSLEGTNTDTQYF,TGTGCCAGCAGCTTAGAAGGGACTAACACAGATACGCAGTATTTT
TRBJ2-1,-,TRBV10-1,CASSVAGDYNEQFF,TGCGCCAGCAGTGTTGCCGGAGATTACAATGAGCAGTTCTTC
TRBJ2-7,-,TRBV7-9,CASSWNVQGVNEQYF,TGTGCCAGCAGCTGGAACGTACAGGGTGTCAACGAGCAGTACTTC
TRBJ1-6,TRBD1,TRBV5-1,CASSFDRDSPLHF,TGCGCCAGCAGCTTCGACAGGGACTCACCCCTCCACTTT
TRBJ2-6,-,TRBV11-2,CASSIGANVLTF,TGTGCCAGTAGTATTGGGGCCAACGTCCTGACTTTC
TRBJ2-1,-,TRBV4-1,CASSQEGVGHFFNEQFF,TGCGCCAGCAGCCAAGAGGGAGTGGGACATTTTTTCAATGAGCAGTTCTTC
TRBJ1-1,-,TRBV6-5,CASLRGLEAFF,TGTGCCAGCCTAAGGGGTCTTGAAGCTTTCTTT
TRBJ1-1,TRBD1,TRBV12-5,CASGLGTGGYTEAFF,TGTGCTAGTGGTTTGGGGACAGGGGGATACACTGAAGCTTTCTTT
TRBJ2-3,-,TRBV5-6,CASSLVLERRSTDTQYF,TGTGCCAGCAGCTTGGTTTTAGAGCGGCGGAGCACAGATACGCAGTATTTT